This TCR beta chain was observed in a study of T cells after posttransplantation cyclophosphamide. Study results and caveats: Donor CD8+ memory clones often dominated recipient blood repertoires at later times. Recipient CMV seropositivity and CMV reactivation strongly tracked TRB clonality. Blood and skin or GI T cell repertoires showed limited TRB overlap.

In this sample, this clone turned up a few times. The antigen remains unidentified. A marrow graft followed busulfan-fludarabine conditioning, with cyclophosphamide on days +3 and +4. The table came from immunoSEQ multiplex PCR; TCRdb's copy has only in-frame clones and leaves some out. The sample lists about 5,900 clones; 1.8% were seen once. CDR3 length: 14 residues. V lost 4 bases and J 2 bases, leaving 11 bases between the germline ends. CDR1 is SNHLY and CDR2 is FYNNEI in the germline V gene. The source material was PBMCs, sampled 242 days after a stem cell transplant with posttransplant cyclophosphamide. The TCR originated in a male patient aged 25-45 years who received an allogeneic stem cell transplant from a related donor, was CMV-positive, and had no GVHD. Some T cells here may be from the graft donor. The V call is TRBV2, the J call TRBJ2-5, with TRBD2 as a possible D gene (5 bases). The CDR3 coding sequence is TGTGCCAGCAGTGGACTACCCCCTCAAGAGACCCAGTACTTC. It translates to CASSGLPPQETQYF.